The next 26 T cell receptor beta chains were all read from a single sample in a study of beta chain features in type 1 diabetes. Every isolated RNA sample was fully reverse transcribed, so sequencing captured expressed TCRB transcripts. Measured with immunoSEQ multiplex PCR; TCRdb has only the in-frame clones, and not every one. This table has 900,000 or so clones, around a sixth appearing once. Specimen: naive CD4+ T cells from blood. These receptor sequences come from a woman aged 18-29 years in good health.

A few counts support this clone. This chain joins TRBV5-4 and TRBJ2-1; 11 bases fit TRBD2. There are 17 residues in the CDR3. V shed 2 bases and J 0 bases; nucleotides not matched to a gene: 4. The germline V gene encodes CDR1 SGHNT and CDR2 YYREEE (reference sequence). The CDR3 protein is CASSLPGLADSYNEQFF. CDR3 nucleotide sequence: TGTGCCAGCAGCTTACCGGGACTAGCGGACTCCTACAATGAGCAGTTCTTC.

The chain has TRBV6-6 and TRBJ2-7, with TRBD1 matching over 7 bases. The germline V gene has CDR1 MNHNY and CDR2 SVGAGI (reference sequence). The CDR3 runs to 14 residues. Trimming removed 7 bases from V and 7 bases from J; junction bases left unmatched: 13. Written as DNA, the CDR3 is TGTGCCAGCACCAACAGCGACAGGGCGGGTGAGCAGTACTTC. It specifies CASTNSDRAGEQYF.

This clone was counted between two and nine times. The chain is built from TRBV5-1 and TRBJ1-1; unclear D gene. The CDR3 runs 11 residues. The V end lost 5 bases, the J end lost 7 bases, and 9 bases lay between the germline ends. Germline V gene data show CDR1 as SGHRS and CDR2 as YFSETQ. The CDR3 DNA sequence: TGCGCCAGCAGTTCGGGAGTTGAAGCTTTCTTT. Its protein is CASSSGVEAFF.

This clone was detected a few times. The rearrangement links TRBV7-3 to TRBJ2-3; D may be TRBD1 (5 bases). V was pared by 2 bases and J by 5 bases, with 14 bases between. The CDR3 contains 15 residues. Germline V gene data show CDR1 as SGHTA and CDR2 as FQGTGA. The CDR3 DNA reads TGTGCCAGCAGCTTATCGACAGCAACTATAGATACGCAGTATTTT. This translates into CASSLSTATIDTQYF.

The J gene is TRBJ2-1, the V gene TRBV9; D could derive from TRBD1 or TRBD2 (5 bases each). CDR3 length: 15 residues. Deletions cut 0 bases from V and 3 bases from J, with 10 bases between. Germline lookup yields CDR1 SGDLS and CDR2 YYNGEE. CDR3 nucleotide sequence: TGTGCCAGCAGCGTAGGGGACGGGAACTACAATGAGCAGTTCTTC. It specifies CASSVGDGNYNEQFF.

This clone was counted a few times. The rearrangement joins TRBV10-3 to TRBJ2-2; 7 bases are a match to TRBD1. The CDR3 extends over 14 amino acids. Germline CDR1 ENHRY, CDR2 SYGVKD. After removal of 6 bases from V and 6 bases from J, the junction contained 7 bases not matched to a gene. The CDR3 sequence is CAISAKGAAGELFF. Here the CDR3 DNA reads TGTGCCATCAGCGCTAAGGGGGCGGCCGGGGAGCTGTTTTTT.

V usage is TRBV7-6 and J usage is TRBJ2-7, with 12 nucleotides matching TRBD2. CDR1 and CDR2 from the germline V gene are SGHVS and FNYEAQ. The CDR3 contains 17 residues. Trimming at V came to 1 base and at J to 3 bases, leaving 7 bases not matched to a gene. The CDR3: CASSLVSPTSGSYEQYF. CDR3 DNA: TGTGCCAGCAGCTTAGTGAGTCCGACTAGCGGGAGCTACGAGCAGTACTTC.

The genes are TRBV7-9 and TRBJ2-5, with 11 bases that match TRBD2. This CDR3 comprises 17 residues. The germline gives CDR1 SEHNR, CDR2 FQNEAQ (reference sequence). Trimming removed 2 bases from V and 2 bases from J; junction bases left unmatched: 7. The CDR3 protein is CASSLLTSGDTQETQYF. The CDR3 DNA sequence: TGTGCCAGCAGCTTATTGACTAGCGGGGATACTCAAGAGACCCAGTACTTC.

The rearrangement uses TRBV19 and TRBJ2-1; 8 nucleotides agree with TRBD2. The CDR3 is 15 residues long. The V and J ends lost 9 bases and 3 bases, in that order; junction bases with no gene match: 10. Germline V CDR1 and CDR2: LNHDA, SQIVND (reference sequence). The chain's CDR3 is CASPPGLAHYNEQFF. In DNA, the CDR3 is TGTGCCAGCCCACCCGGACTAGCCCACTACAATGAGCAGTTCTTC.

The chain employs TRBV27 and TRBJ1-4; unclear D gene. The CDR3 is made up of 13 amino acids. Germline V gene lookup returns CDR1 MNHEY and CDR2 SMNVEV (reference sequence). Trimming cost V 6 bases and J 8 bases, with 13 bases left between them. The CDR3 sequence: CASSTWKVEKLFF. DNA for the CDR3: TGTGCCAGCAGCACCTGGAAGGTGGAAAAACTGTTTTTT.

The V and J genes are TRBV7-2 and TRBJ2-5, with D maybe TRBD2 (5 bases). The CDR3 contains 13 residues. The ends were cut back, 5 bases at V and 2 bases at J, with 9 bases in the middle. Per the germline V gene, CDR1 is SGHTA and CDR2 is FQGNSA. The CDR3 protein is CASSTGVQETQYF. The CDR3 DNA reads TGTGCCAGCAGCACCGGGGTACAAGAGACCCAGTACTTC.

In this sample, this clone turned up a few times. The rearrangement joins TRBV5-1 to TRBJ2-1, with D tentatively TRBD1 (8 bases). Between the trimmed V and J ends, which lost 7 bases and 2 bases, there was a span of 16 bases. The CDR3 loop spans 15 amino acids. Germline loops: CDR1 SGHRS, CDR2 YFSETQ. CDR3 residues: CASGRGDRTYNEQFF. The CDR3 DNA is TGCGCCAGCGGGAGGGGGGACAGGACCTACAATGAGCAGTTCTTC.

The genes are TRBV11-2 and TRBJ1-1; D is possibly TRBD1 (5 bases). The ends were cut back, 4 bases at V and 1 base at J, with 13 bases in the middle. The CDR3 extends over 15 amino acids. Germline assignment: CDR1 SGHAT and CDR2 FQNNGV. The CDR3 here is CASSSRQSRNTEAFF. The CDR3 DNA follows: TGTGCCAGCAGCTCGCGACAGAGCAGGAACACTGAAGCTTTCTTT.

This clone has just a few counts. In DNA, the CDR3 is TGTGCCAGCAGCCAAGAACTAGCGGGAGCAGAGACCCAGTACTTC. It translates to CASSQELAGAETQYF. J is TRBJ2-5 and V is TRBV4-2, with TRBD2 identical over 11 bases. Losses at the gene ends were 0 bases for V and 4 bases for J; bases not matched to a gene: 1. Germline values: CDR1 LGHNA, CDR2 YNFKEQ. The length of the CDR3 is 15 residues.

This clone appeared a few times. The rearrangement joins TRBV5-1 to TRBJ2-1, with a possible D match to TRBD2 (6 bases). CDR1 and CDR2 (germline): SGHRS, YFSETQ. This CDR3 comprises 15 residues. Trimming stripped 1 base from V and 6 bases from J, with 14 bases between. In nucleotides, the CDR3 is TGCGCCAGCAGCTTGACCTTGACGGAGGGCAATGAGCAGTTCTTC. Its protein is CASSLTLTEGNEQFF.

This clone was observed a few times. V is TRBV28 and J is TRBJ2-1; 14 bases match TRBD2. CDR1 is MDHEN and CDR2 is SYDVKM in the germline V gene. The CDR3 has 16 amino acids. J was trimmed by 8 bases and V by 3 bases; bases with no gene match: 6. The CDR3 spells CASSLHGTSGSYEQFF. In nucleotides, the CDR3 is TGTGCCAGCAGTTTGCATGGGACTAGCGGGAGCTATGAGCAGTTCTTC.

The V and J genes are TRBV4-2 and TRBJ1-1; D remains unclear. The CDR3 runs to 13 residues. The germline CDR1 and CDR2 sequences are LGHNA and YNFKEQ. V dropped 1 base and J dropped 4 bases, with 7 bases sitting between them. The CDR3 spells CASSQALSTEAFF. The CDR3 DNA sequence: TGTGCCAGCAGCCAAGCCCTATCCACTGAAGCTTTCTTT.

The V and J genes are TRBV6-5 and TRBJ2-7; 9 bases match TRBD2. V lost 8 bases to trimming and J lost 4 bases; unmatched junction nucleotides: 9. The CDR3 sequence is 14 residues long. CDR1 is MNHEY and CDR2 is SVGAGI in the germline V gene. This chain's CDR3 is CASRRSSGGYEQYF. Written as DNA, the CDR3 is TGTGCCAGCCGACGAAGTAGCGGGGGATACGAGCAGTACTTC.

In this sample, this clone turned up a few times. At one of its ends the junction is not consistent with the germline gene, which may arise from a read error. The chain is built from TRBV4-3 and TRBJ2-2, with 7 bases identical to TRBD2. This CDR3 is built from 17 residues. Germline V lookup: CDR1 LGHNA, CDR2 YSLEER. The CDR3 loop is CASSQDKASGTTGEPFF. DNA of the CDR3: TGCGCCAGCAGCCAAGATAAAGCTAGCGGAACCACCGGGGAGCCGTTTTTT.

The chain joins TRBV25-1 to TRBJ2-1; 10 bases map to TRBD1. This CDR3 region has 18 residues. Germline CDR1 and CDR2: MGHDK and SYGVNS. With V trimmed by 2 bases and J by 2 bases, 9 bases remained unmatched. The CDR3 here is CASSERTWDRGTYNEQFF. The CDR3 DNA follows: TGTGCCAGCAGTGAACGTACCTGGGACAGGGGCACCTACAATGAGCAGTTCTTC.

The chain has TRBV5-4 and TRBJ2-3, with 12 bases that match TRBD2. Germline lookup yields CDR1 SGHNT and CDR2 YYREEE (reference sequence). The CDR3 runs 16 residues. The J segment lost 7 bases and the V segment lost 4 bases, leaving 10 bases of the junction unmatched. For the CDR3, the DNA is TGTGCCAGCAGCCCTCAAGGACTAGCGGGGACAAATACGCAGTATTTT. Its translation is CASSPQGLAGTNTQYF.

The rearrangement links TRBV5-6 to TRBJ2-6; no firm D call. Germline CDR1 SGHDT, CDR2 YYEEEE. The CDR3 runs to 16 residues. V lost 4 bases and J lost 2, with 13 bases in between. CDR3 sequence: CASSPRVPAGANVLTF. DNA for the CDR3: TGTGCCAGCAGCCCAAGGGTGCCAGCTGGGGCCAACGTCCTGACTTTC.

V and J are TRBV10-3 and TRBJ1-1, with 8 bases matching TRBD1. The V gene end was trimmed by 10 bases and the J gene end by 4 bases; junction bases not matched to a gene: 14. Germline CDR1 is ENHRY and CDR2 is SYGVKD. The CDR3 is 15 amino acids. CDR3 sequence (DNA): TGTGCCAGCAGCCGCGGGACAGGAACTTTCACTGAAGCTTTCTTT. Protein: CASSRGTGTFTEAFF.

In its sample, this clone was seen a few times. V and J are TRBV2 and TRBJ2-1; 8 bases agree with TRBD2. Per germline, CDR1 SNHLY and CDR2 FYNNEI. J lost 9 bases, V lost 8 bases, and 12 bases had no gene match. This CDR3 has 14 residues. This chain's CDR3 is CASPSGRGQFEQFF. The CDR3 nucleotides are TGTGCCAGCCCGAGCGGGAGAGGTCAGTTTGAGCAGTTCTTC.

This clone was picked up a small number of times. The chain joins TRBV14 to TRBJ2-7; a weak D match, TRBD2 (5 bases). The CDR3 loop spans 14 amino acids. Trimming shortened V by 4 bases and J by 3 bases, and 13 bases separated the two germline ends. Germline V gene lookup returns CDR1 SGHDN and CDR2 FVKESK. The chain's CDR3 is CASSPRGGNYEQYF. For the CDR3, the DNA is TGTGCCAGCAGCCCGAGAGGAGGAAACTACGAGCAGTACTTC.

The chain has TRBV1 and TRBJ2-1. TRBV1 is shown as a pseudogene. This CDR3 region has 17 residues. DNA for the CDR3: TGCACCAGCAGCCAAGATACCGGCAGTAACTCCTACAATGAGCAGTTCTTC. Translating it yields CTSSQDTGSNSYNEQFF.